A single sample gave rise to the 27 T cell receptor beta chains below, sequenced in a study of T cell responses to AZD1222 COVID-19 vaccine. The method was immunoSEQ multiplex PCR; TCRdb's version includes in-frame clones alone and lacks a portion of them. The profile shows 60,000 to 75,000 clones, roughly nine tenths of them singletons. The sample in question was peripheral blood, obtained 28 days after the second AZD1222 dose. The source of these receptors is an adult who received the AZD1222 COVID-19 vaccine.

This chain joins TRBV28 and TRBJ1-1; D is ambiguous. The germline CDR1 and CDR2 sequences are MDHEN and SYDVKM. Trimming stripped 2 bases from V and 1 base from J, with 5 bases between. CDR3 length: 13 amino acids. CDR3 nucleotides: TGTGCCAGCAGTTTAGCGCAGAACACTGAAGCTTTCTTT. Translating it yields CASSLAQNTEAFF.

The chain couples TRBV18 to TRBJ2-7, with 7 bases matching TRBD2. The CDR3 is made up of 15 amino acids. V lost 4 bases to trimming and J lost 0 bases; unmatched junction nucleotides: 6. Germline lookup yields CDR1 KGHSH and CDR2 LQKENI. The DNA of the CDR3 is TGTGCCAGCTCACAGCCGGGACTAAGCTCCTACGAGCAGTACTTC. It codes for CASSQPGLSSYEQYF.

The rearrangement links TRBV12-5 to TRBJ1-2, with 8 bases lining up with TRBD1. The CDR3 length is 16 residues. Trimming at V came to 5 bases and at J to 4 bases, leaving 12 bases not matched to a gene. Germline-derived CDR1 and CDR2 are LGHNT and FRNRAP. This CDR3 reads CASGRPRDRRLYGYTF. Written as DNA, the CDR3 is TGTGCTAGTGGTCGCCCCCGGGACAGGCGACTCTATGGCTACACCTTC. The whole variable domain, remainder taken from reference TRBV12-5 and TRBJ1-2, is DARVTQTPRHKVTEMGQEVTMRCQPILGHNTVFWYRQTMMQGLELLAYFRNRAPLDDSGMPKDRFSAEMPDATLATLKIQPSEPRDSAVYFCASGRPRDRRLYGYTFGSGTRLTVV.

This chain connects TRBV13 to TRBJ1-2; D is undetermined. Deletions cut 1 base from V and 8 bases from J, with 8 bases between. The germline V gene has CDR1 PRHDT and CDR2 FYEKMQ (reference sequence). The length of the CDR3 is 12 residues. In nucleotides, the CDR3 is TGTGCCAGCAGCTTAGCCAGGTTGGGCTACACCTTC. This sequence encodes CASSLARLGYTF. Looking up the rest from reference TRBV13 and TRBJ1-2 gives the full variable domain: AAGVIQSPRHLIKEKRETATLKCYPIPRHDTVYWYQQGPGQDPQFLISFYEKMQSDKGSIPDRFSAQQFSDYHSELNMSSLELGDSALYFCASSLARLGYTFGSGTRLTVV.

This sequence joins TRBV4-2 and TRBJ2-1; D ambiguous. The CDR3 covers 12 residues. Germline V gene sequence: CDR1 LGHNA, CDR2 YNFKEQ. Trimming cost V 1 base and J 6 bases, with 4 bases left between them. CDR3 loop: CASSQVPNEQFF. The CDR3 nucleotides read TGTGCCAGCAGCCAAGTTCCCAATGAGCAGTTCTTC.

The chain combines TRBV18 with TRBJ2-6; tentative D call: TRBD2 (6 bases). Germline values: CDR1 KGHSH, CDR2 LQKENI. V was trimmed by 2 bases and J by 2 bases, leaving 13 bases between them. There are 17 residues in the CDR3. Written as DNA, the CDR3 is TGTGCCAGCTCACCAATTGGGGAGGTGGCTGGGGCCAACGTCCTGACTTTC. Translating gives CASSPIGEVAGANVLTF.

This clone occurred a few times. The chain is built from TRBV10-3 and TRBJ1-4; tentative D call: TRBD1 (5 bases). The ends were cut back, 4 bases at V and 12 bases at J, with 15 bases in the middle. This CDR3 comprises 13 residues. Germline CDR1 reads ENHRY; CDR2 reads SYGVKD. As DNA, the CDR3 is TGTGCCATCAGTGCTGACAGCACTAGGGAACTGTTTTTT. It encodes CAISADSTRELFF.

The table lists this clone with a count of one. The V and J genes are TRBV20-1 and TRBJ2-5, with D unresolved. The CDR3 covers 10 residues. The V gene lost 3 bases and the J gene lost 5 bases, with 4 bases spanning the gap. Per the germline V gene, CDR1 is DFQATT and CDR2 is SNEGSKA (reference sequence). CDR3 bases: TGCAGTGCTAGCATTGAGACCCAGTACTTC. Translating it yields CSASIETQYF.

The chain uses TRBV19 and TRBJ2-2; D possibly matches TRBD1 or TRBD2 (5 bases each). With 3 bases removed from V and 6 bases from J, the gap between germline ends came to 11 bases. The CDR3 extends over 14 amino acids. Germline CDR1 LNHDA, CDR2 SQIVND (reference sequence). CDR3 region: CASSIEGRAGELFF. CDR3 bases: TGTGCCAGTAGTATTGAGGGCAGGGCCGGGGAGCTGTTTTTT.

This sequence joins TRBV18 and TRBJ2-7; D is unclear. The CDR3 has 12 amino acids. Germline V gene data show CDR1 as KGHSH and CDR2 as LQKENI. The V end was cut by 8 bases, the J end by 2 bases, with 10 bases between. CDR3 loop: CASGIGPYEQYF. The CDR3 DNA sequence: TGTGCCAGCGGGATCGGGCCCTACGAGCAGTACTTC.

J is TRBJ2-1 and V is TRBV28, with D perhaps matching TRBD2 (6 bases). The CDR3 contains 14 residues. Germline V CDR1 and CDR2: MDHEN, SYDVKM. V was clipped by 8 bases and J by 2 bases, with 13 bases between them. As DNA, the CDR3 is TGTGCCAGCCTTCGGGGGAGCGCCTACAATGAGCAGTTCTTC. The encoded protein is CASLRGSAYNEQFF.

This chain uses TRBV4-1 with TRBJ2-7; D is unclear. The CDR3 consists of 13 residues. Germline V gene data show CDR1 as MGHRA and CDR2 as YSYEKL. V lost 2 bases, J lost 5 bases, and 10 bases lay in between. CDR3 residues: CASSQSWADEQYF. CDR3 DNA sequence: TGCGCCAGCAGCCAAAGCTGGGCAGACGAGCAGTACTTC.

The rearrangement joins TRBV30 to TRBJ1-2; no definite D call. Trimming left V 4 bases short and J 5 bases short, with 20 bases between. In germline, CDR1 is GTSNPN, CDR2 SVGIG (reference sequence). CDR3 size: 15 residues. In nucleotides, the CDR3 is TGTGCCTGGACCCTTTCGACCCAAGTCCGATATGGCTACACCTTC. The encoded protein is CAWTLSTQVRYGYTF.

V gene TRBV5-6 combines with J gene TRBJ2-6, with D possibly TRBD1 on 6 matching bases. The V and J ends lost 6 bases and 2 bases respectively, with 18 bases between them. In germline, CDR1 is SGHDT, CDR2 YYEEEE. The CDR3 extends over 17 amino acids. The CDR3 region has the DNA TGTGCCAGCATCAGGGCCGAACAGGGAACTGGGGCCAACGTCCTGACTTTC. It yields the protein CASIRAEQGTGANVLTF.

J is TRBJ1-2 and V is TRBV3-1 (or the pseudogene TRBV3-2), with D possibly TRBD1 on 6 matching bases. Trimming removed 5 bases from V and 2 bases from J, with 15 bases in between. Germline CDR1 is LGHDT and CDR2 is YNNKEL (reference sequence). The CDR3 consists of 15 residues. In DNA form, the CDR3 reads TGTGCCAGCAGCAGGGGTTTACAGGGCAACTATGGCTACACCTTC. Its translation is CASSRGLQGNYGYTF.

The chain couples TRBV14 to TRBJ2-3; D not resolved. Germline-derived CDR1 and CDR2 are SGHDN and FVKESK. This CDR3 comprises 12 residues. Trimming left V 1 base short and J 3 bases short, with 2 bases between. The CDR3 DNA is TGTGCCAGCAGCCAAGTGACAGATACGCAGTATTTT. Its translation is CASSQVTDTQYF.

A note on this clone: The same CDR3 is also encoded by other DNA sequences in this sample. This sequence joins TRBV18 and TRBJ2-7; D uncertain. This CDR3 spans 13 amino acids. V dropped 5 bases and J dropped 0 bases, with 8 bases sitting between them. The germline V gene encodes CDR1 KGHSH and CDR2 LQKENI. The CDR3 sequence is CASSAGTSYEQYF. CDR3 sequence (DNA): TGTGCCAGCTCAGCAGGTACCTCCTACGAGCAGTACTTC.

For the CDR3, the DNA is TGCGCCAGCATTCTAACACTCCCGACAAAACCGGACACCGGGGAGCTGTTTTTT. This sequence encodes CASILTLPTKPDTGELFF. The genes are TRBV10-1 and TRBJ2-2; no clear D. The CDR3 spans 18 residues. CDR1 WNHNN and CDR2 SYGVQD come from the germline V gene (reference sequence). Trimming took off 7 bases at V and 3 bases at J, with 24 bases between the two ends.

CDR3 loop: CASSATGPTAFF. DNA for the CDR3: TGTGCCAGCAGCGCGACAGGCCCAACAGCTTTCTTT. This rearrangement joins TRBV7-2 to TRBJ1-1; D may be TRBD1 (6 bases). CDR1 SGHTA and CDR2 FQGNSA come from the germline V gene. The length of the CDR3 is 12 residues. The V and J ends lost 5 bases and 10 bases respectively, with 14 bases between them. Together with reference TRBV7-2 and TRBJ1-1, the CDR3 gives the full variable domain: GAGVSQSPSNKVTEKGKDVELRCDPISGHTALYWYRQSLGQGLEFLIYFQGNSAPDKSGLPSDRFSAERTGGSVSTLTIQRTQQEDSAVYLCASSATGPTAFFGQGTRLTVV.

The rearrangement uses TRBV4-1 and TRBJ2-1, with D possibly TRBD2 on 6 matching bases. Germline CDR1 and CDR2: MGHRA and YSYEKL. The V end was cut by 3 bases, the J end by 5 bases, with 17 bases between. The length of the CDR3 is 16 residues. For the CDR3, the DNA is TGCGCCAGCAGCCACCTCGGGAGACTCTTGAACAATGAGCAGTTCTTC. It encodes CASSHLGRLLNNEQFF.

The chain combines TRBV6-1 with TRBJ1-2; D is uncertain. V was trimmed by 3 bases and J by 5 bases, leaving 16 bases between them. CDR3 length equals 15 residues. In germline, CDR1 is MNHNS, CDR2 SASEGT. Here the CDR3 DNA reads TGTGCCAGCAGTGAGGCACACCGATCGGGTTATGGCTACACCTTC. Its translation: CASSEAHRSGYGYTF.

The chain couples TRBV18 to TRBJ2-5; perhaps TRBD1 as D (5 bases). The CDR3 loop spans 14 amino acids. The V and J ends lost 6 bases and 5 bases respectively, with 16 bases between them. In germline, CDR1 is KGHSH, CDR2 LQKENI. CDR3 sequence: CASSLGQARETQYF. The CDR3 coding sequence is TGTGCCAGCTCCCTAGGACAAGCTCGGGAGACCCAGTACTTC.

The J gene is TRBJ2-2, the V gene TRBV4-3; D possibly corresponds to TRBD2 (9 bases). Trimming shortened V by 0 bases and J by 7 bases, and 21 bases separated the two germline ends. Germline CDR1 is LGHNA and CDR2 is YSLEER. The CDR3 length is 18 residues. CDR3 nucleotide sequence: TGCGCCAGCAGCCAAGATGACAGGGGTATAGCGGGGGTCGGGGAGCTGTTTTTT. Translation: CASSQDDRGIAGVGELFF.

The J gene is TRBJ2-2, the V gene TRBV2; 8 bases map to TRBD1. The CDR3 length is 16 residues. V gave up 3 bases and J gave up 0 bases; unmatched junction bases: 3. Germline V gene data show CDR1 as SNHLY and CDR2 as FYNNEI. CDR3 coding DNA: TGTGCCAGCAGTGATTTGGACAGGGCGAACACCGGGGAGCTGTTTTTT. This translates into CASSDLDRANTGELFF.

The rearrangement links TRBV14 to TRBJ2-4, with 7 bases that match TRBD1. CDR3 length: 18 residues. The J segment lost 1 base and the V segment lost 4 bases, leaving 13 bases of the junction unmatched. Germline-derived CDR1 and CDR2 are SGHDN and FVKESK. CDR3: CASSRSRAGGRAKNIQYF. As DNA, the CDR3 is TGTGCCAGCAGCCGATCAAGGGCAGGGGGTAGGGCCAAAAACATTCAGTACTTC.

The chain combines TRBV30 with TRBJ1-1; tentative D call: TRBD1 (5 bases). The germline CDR1 and CDR2 sequences are GTSNPN and SVGIG (reference sequence). The V end lost 7 bases, the J end lost 2 bases, and 26 bases lay between the germline ends. There are 17 residues in the CDR3. The CDR3 here is CASAPNILRTTNTEAFF. Written as DNA, the CDR3 is TGTGCCTCCGCTCCTAATATCCTTCGGACAACAAACACTGAAGCTTTCTTT. The whole variable domain, remainder taken from reference TRBV30 and TRBJ1-1, is SQTIHQWPATLVQPVGSPLSLECTVEGTSNPNLYWYRQAAGRGLQLLFYSVGIGQISSEVPQNLSASRPQDRQFILSSKKLLLSDSGFYLCASAPNILRTTNTEAFFGQGTRLTVV.

This rearrangement joins TRBV13 to TRBJ2-1; D assignment may be TRBD1 or TRBD2 (5 bases each). The CDR3 spans 13 residues. V lost 7 bases and J lost 0, with 7 bases in between. CDR1 and CDR2 (germline): PRHDT, FYEKMQ (reference sequence). CDR3 sequence: CASTGLSYNEQFF. Here the CDR3 DNA reads TGTGCCAGCACGGGGCTCTCCTACAATGAGCAGTTCTTC.